These 5 T cell receptor beta chains share one sample of origin, sequenced in a study of siplizumab effects on memory and regulatory T cells. The repertoire was sequenced with immunoSEQ multiplex PCR; TCRdb's copy has only in-frame clones and lacks some. The sample includes 95,000 to 110,000 clones, about 94% of them seen just once. The sample comprised Tregs sorted from blood. Receptors were obtained from a human donor in good health.

The rearrangement uses TRBV4-1 and TRBJ2-2, with unresolved D. This CDR3 comprises 12 residues. Looked up from germline, CDR1 is MGHRA and CDR2 is YSYEKL. Trimming stripped 3 bases from V and 7 bases from J, with 6 bases between. This chain's CDR3 is CASSQLLGELFF. The CDR3 DNA is TGCGCCAGCAGCCAGCTCCTCGGGGAGCTGTTTTTT.

The chain recombines TRBV30 with TRBJ2-2; D is perhaps TRBD1 or TRBD2 (5 bases each). V gave up 3 bases and J gave up 1 base, with 15 bases separating them. The CDR3 runs 16 residues. Germline V gene sequence: CDR1 GTSNPN, CDR2 SVGIG (reference sequence). In DNA form, the CDR3 reads TGTGCCTGGAGACTACGAGGGGCCGGGAACACCGGGGAGCTGTTTTTT. As protein: CAWRLRGAGNTGELFF.

The genes are TRBV18 and TRBJ1-2; 11 bases map to TRBD1. This CDR3 comprises 14 residues. After removal of 4 bases from V and 4 bases from J, the junction contained 2 bases not matched to a gene. The germline CDR1 and CDR2 sequences are KGHSH and LQKENI. CDR3 DNA sequence: TGTGCCAGCTCACTTGGGACAGGGGGCTATGGCTACACCTTC. Protein sequence: CASSLGTGGYGYTF. The full variable domain, rest sourced from reference TRBV18 and TRBJ1-2, is NAGVMQNPRHLVRRRGQEARLRCSPMKGHSHVYWYRQLPEEGLKFMVYLQKENIIDESGMPKERFSAEFPKEGPSILRIQQVVRGDSAAYFCASSLGTGGYGYTFGSGTRLTVV.

The chain uses TRBV6-5 and TRBJ1-1; D is unclear. CDR1 and CDR2 from the germline V gene are MNHEY and SVGAGI. The CDR3 is made up of 12 amino acids. The V gene lost 4 bases and the J gene lost 8 bases, with 11 bases spanning the gap. The CDR3, as DNA: TGTGCCAGCAGTTCCAACCCGTACGAAGCTTTCTTT. Translated, it gives CASSSNPYEAFF.

The chain is built from TRBV7-9 and TRBJ2-1; 12 nucleotides match TRBD2. The length of the CDR3 is 16 residues. Unmatched junction bases numbered 7, after V lost 3 bases and J lost 7 bases. Germline V lookup: CDR1 SEHNR, CDR2 FQNEAQ (reference sequence). DNA of the CDR3: TGTGCCAGCAGCTTTCTCCTAGCGGGAGGGGAAAATGAGCAGTTCTTC. Encoded protein: CASSFLLAGGENEQFF.